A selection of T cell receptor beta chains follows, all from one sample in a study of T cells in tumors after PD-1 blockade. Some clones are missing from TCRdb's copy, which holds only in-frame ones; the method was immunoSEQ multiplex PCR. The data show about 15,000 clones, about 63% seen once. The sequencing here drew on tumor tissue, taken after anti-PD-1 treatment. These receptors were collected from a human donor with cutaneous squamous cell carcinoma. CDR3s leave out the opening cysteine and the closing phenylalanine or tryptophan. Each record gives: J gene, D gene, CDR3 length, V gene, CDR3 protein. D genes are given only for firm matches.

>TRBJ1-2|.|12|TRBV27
ASSPQGGGYGYT
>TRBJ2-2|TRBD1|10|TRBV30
AGDRGSGELF
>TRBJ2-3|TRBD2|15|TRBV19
ASIESGLARSTDTQY
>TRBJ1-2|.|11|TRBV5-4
ASSLGDRMGYT
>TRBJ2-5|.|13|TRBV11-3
ASSTRQAGQETQY
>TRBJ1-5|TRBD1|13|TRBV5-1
ASSLQGQVHQPQH
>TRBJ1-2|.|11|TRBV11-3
ASSFSAGGGYT
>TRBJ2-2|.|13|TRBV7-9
ASIPQGENTGELF
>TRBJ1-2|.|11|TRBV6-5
ASSYSPNYGYT
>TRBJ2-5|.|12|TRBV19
ASSSVTRGETQY
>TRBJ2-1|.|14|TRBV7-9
ASSSRGGTSMNEQF
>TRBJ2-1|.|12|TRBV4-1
ASSRASDYNEQF
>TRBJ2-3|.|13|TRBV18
ASSPLGGYTDTQY
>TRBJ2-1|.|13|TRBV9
ASSGAGEPYNEQF
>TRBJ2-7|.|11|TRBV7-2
ASSLSLAHEQY
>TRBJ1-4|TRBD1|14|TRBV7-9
ASSLGGVEANEKLF
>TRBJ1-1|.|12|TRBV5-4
ASIQRPGNTEAF
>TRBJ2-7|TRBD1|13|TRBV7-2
ASSLDPQGAGEQY
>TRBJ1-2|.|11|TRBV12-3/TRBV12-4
ASTGPANYGYT
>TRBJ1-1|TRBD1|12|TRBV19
ASSIGTGNTEAF
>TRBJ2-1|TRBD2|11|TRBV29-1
SDKKRGGGEQF
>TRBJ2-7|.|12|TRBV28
ASRASSGTYEQY
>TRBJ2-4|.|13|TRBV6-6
ASSYSGGGENIQY
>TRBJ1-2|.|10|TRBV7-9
ASSVATYGYT
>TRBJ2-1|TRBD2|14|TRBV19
ATKGLAGVLGNEQF
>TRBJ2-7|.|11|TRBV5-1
ASSFSTGYEQY
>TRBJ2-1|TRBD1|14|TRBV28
ASSQGGTGGWNEQF
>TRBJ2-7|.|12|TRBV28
ASSPGPGSYEQY
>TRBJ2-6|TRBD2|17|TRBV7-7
ASSLRLAGADSGANVLT
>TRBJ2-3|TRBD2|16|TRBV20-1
SASPSGSVIIGTDTQY
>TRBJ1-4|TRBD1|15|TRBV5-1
ASSSPSLDRGYEKLF
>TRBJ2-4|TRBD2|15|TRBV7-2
ASSSPRGGLYGNIQY
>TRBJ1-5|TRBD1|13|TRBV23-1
ASSRGAGGNQPQH
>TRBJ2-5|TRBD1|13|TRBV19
ASGQLDRGRETQY
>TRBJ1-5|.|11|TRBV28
ASSSQGNQPQH
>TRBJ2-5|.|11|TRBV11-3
ASSLDASGTQY
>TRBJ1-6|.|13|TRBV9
ASSAAGAYNSPLH
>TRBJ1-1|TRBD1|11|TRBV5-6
ASSTYRGPEAF
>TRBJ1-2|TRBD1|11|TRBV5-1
ASSSGQVNGYT
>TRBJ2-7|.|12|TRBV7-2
ASSLAGWSYEQY
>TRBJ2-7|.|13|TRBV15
ATSRDNTRRDEQY
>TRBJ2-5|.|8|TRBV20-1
SAGEETQY
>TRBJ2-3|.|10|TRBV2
ASREGPDTQY